These 24 T cell receptor beta chains originate from one sample sequenced in a study of T cells in Graves' hyperthyroidism and ophthalmopathy. Amplification of TCR beta CDR3 regions was performed using RNA transcripts as template. HTBI primers were employed in a first-round RT-PCR of the TCR CDR3. One entry per CDR3 protein results from TCRdb running MiXCR on the multiplex PCR reads. The sample consists of fewer than 450,000 distinct CDR3 sequences, about a sixth of them appearing once. Specimen: blood. The receptors here all came from a woman under 40 with Graves' hyperthyroidism that later progressed to Graves' ophthalmopathy.

This clonotype was seen a single time. The CDR3 is CASSTAGGSRNEQFF. Here the CDR3 DNA reads TGTGCCAGCAGCACCGCGGGCGGGAGTCGCAATGAGCAGTTCTTC. The chain has TRBV11-1 and TRBJ2-1; TRBD2 matches 7 bases. In germline, CDR1 is SGHAT, CDR2 FQDESV (reference sequence). CDR3 length: 15 amino acids. The ends lost 5 bases at V and 6 bases at J; junction bases unmatched: 10.

The chain employs TRBV7-9 and TRBJ2-2, with D perhaps assigned TRBD1 or TRBD2 (5 bases each). Germline CDR1 reads SEHNR; CDR2 reads FQNEAQ (reference sequence). The CDR3 totals 15 residues. V was cut by 6 bases and J by 3 bases, with 14 bases left in between. Here the CDR3 DNA reads TGTGCCAGCAGGTTGCAGGGAGCACACACCGGGGAGCTGTTTTTT. Its protein is CASRLQGAHTGELFF.

This clonotype was observed at least ten times. This chain joins TRBV5-1 and TRBJ2-2, with D possibly matching TRBD2 (5 bases). Germline lookup yields CDR1 SGHRS and CDR2 YFSETQ. V dropped 1 base and J dropped 7 bases, with 8 bases sitting between them. The CDR3 runs 13 residues. The CDR3 DNA reads as TGCGCCAGCAGCTTGTCCGGGGACGGGGAGCTGTTTTTT. Its translation is CASSLSGDGELFF.

The sample holds a few counts of this clonotype. The J gene is TRBJ1-5, the V gene TRBV6-1; D is possibly TRBD1 (6 bases). CDR1 is MNHNS, CDR2 SASEGT, per germline. V lost 10 bases to trimming and J lost 6 bases, with 16 bases between them. The CDR3 consists of 13 residues. The CDR3 DNA sequence: TGTGCCACCGGAGTGGGGGGCGTTCAGCCCCAGCATTTT. It translates to CATGVGGVQPQHF.

The chain joins TRBV6-2 or TRBV6-3 to TRBJ2-5; 9 bases map to TRBD1. Germline V gene sequence: CDR1 MNHEY, CDR2 SVGEGT. V shed 7 bases, J shed 3 bases, and the junction held 12 bases outside the gene matches. The CDR3 is made up of 16 amino acids. The CDR3 DNA follows: TGTGCCAGCACTGGGACAGGGAGGTCGGGGGAAGAGACCCAGTACTTC. Translation gives CASTGTGRSGEETQYF.

This clonotype has a handful of counts. The chain is built from TRBV19 and TRBJ1-2; no reliable D call. The CDR3 extends over 11 amino acids. Germline CDR1 is LNHDA and CDR2 is SQIVND (reference sequence). V was trimmed by 8 bases and J by 6 bases, leaving 10 bases between them. CDR3 DNA: TGTGCCAGTGGTGTGGGGAATGGCTACACCTTC. Encoded protein: CASGVGNGYTF. Filled out from reference TRBV19 and TRBJ1-2, the complete variable domain reads DGGITQSPKYLFRKEGQNVTLSCEQNLNHDAMYWYRQDPGQGLRLIYYSQIVNDFQKGDIAEGYSVSREKKESFPLTVTSAQKNPTAFYLCASGVGNGYTFGSGTRLTVV.

This clonotype has a count of ten or more. This chain uses TRBV2 with TRBJ1-5; D remains ambiguous. V was cut by 8 bases and J by 1 base, with 12 bases left in between. Germline-derived CDR1 and CDR2 are SNHLY and FYNNEI. CDR3 length: 14 residues. The CDR3 region has the DNA TGTGCCAGCCTTGCGGACGGGAGCAATCAGCCCCAGCATTTT. The encoded protein is CASLADGSNQPQHF.

The V call is TRBV19, the J call TRBJ2-1, with a tentative D call TRBD1 (7 bases). Germline CDR1 and CDR2: LNHDA and SQIVND (reference sequence). Trimming cost V 6 bases and J 2 bases, with 17 bases left between them. The CDR3 is 16 amino acids. The CDR3, as DNA: TGTGCCAGTAGGACTTCAGGGGGGAAAACCTACAATGAGCAGTTCTTC. As protein: CASRTSGGKTYNEQFF.

The sample holds many counts of this clonotype. The chain employs TRBV7-2 and TRBJ2-1; D uncertain. Germline CDR1 and CDR2: SGHTA and FQGNSA. This CDR3 spans 13 amino acids. V was cut by 2 bases and J by 5 bases, with 7 bases left in between. The CDR3 region has the DNA TGTGCCAGCAGCTTAATAGGTAACAATGAGCAGTTCTTC. This codes for CASSLIGNNEQFF.

This clonotype was recorded at least ten times. V is TRBV28 and J is TRBJ1-1; a possible D gene is TRBD1 (6 bases). Trimming shortened V by 10 bases and J by 0 bases, and 12 bases separated the two germline ends. The V gene's germline CDR1 is MDHEN and CDR2 SYDVKM. This CDR3 spans 13 amino acids. CDR3 residues: CAISRGLNTEAFF. The CDR3, as DNA: TGTGCCATTAGCAGGGGCCTGAACACTGAAGCTTTCTTT.

This clonotype was seen a few times. The V and J genes are TRBV20-1 and TRBJ1-6, with a tentative D call TRBD1 (6 bases). The CDR3 has 16 residues. V was pared by 3 bases and J by 2 bases, with 14 bases between. Germline V gives CDR1 DFQATT, CDR2 SNEGSKA (reference sequence). The DNA for the CDR3 is TGCAGTGCTAGGGGAGACAGGCGAACCTATAATTCACCCCTCCACTTT. Amino acids: CSARGDRRTYNSPLHF.

V and J are TRBV4-1 and TRBJ2-5; D unclear. CDR1 and CDR2 from the germline V gene are MGHRA and YSYEKL. The length of the CDR3 is 15 residues. Trimming stripped 1 base from V and 2 bases from J, with 11 bases between. The CDR3 region has the DNA TGCGCCAGCAGCCAAGTGAAAGGGTCACAAGAGACCCAGTACTTC. Translated: CASSQVKGSQETQYF.

This clonotype has ten or more counts. The gene calls are TRBV11-2 and TRBJ2-7; 8 nucleotides line up with TRBD1. V was pared by 6 bases and J by 3 bases, with 4 bases of the junction left unmatched. The CDR3 consists of 13 residues. CDR1 and CDR2 from the germline V gene are SGHAT and FQNNGV. As DNA, the CDR3 is TGTGCCAGCAGTACCGGACAGGGCTACGAGCAGTACTTC. The encoded protein is CASSTGQGYEQYF.

This clonotype has ten or more counts. The chain uses TRBV11-2 and TRBJ2-3; 10 nucleotides agree with TRBD2. The CDR3 has 18 amino acids. Trimming took 4 bases from V and 0 from J; bases not matched to a gene: 10. Germline CDR1 is SGHAT and CDR2 is FQNNGV. For the CDR3, the DNA is TGTGCCAGCAGCTCGCCCACTTATAGCGGGGGGAGCACAGATACGCAGTATTTT. It specifies CASSSPTYSGGSTDTQYF.

This clonotype was detected ten times or more. This chain uses TRBV10-3 with TRBJ1-1; D ambiguous. Germline CDR1 is ENHRY and CDR2 is SYGVKD. The V gene lost 2 bases and the J gene lost 1 base, with 8 bases spanning the gap. CDR3 length equals 14 residues. The CDR3 spells CAISEAGRNTEAFF. As DNA, the CDR3 is TGTGCCATCAGTGAGGCTGGGAGGAACACTGAAGCTTTCTTT.

This clonotype appeared many times. V usage is TRBV28 and J usage is TRBJ1-6; tentatively, D is TRBD1 (6 bases). V gave up 5 bases and J gave up 14 bases, with 19 bases separating them. From germline, CDR1 is MDHEN and CDR2 SYDVKM. The CDR3 covers 14 residues. This CDR3 reads CASSQPPSDSALHF. CDR3 in DNA: TGTGCCAGCAGTCAACCCCCGTCGGACAGTGCCCTCCACTTT.

This sequence joins TRBV2 and TRBJ2-5, with TRBD2 identical over 7 bases. This CDR3 spans 14 amino acids. Germline loops: CDR1 SNHLY, CDR2 FYNNEI. J gave up 4 bases and V 0 bases, and 2 bases lay outside the gene matches. The CDR3 sequence: CASSEAREGETQYF. The CDR3 nucleotides read TGTGCCAGCAGTGAAGCCAGGGAGGGAGAGACCCAGTACTTC.

This clonotype was picked up a small number of times. This chain uses TRBV27 with TRBJ2-3, with TRBD1 identical over 10 bases. Germline V gives CDR1 MNHEY, CDR2 SMNVEV (reference sequence). The CDR3 has 19 residues. V was pared by 5 bases and J by 3 bases, with 17 bases of the junction left unmatched. The CDR3 sequence is CASSPNGDRPGQGTDTQYF. The CDR3, as DNA: TGTGCCAGCAGTCCGAACGGGGACCGGCCGGGACAGGGGACAGATACGCAGTATTTT.

This clonotype was detected ten times or more. This chain joins TRBV25-1 and TRBJ2-2, with D perhaps TRBD1 or TRBD2 (5 bases each). This CDR3 comprises 14 residues. The V gene's germline CDR1 is MGHDK and CDR2 SYGVNS. V was clipped by 3 bases and J by 4 bases, with 9 bases between them. The CDR3 DNA sequence: TGTGCCAGCAGTGAGGGACCAGGCACCGGGGAGCTGTTTTTT. It is translated as CASSEGPGTGELFF.

This clonotype was seen many times. The chain employs TRBV12-3 or TRBV12-4 and TRBJ1-5; D gene unclear. The CDR3 covers 14 residues. V lost 4 bases, J lost 9 bases, and 16 bases lay in between. The CDR3 region is CASSYRTRAGPQHF. CDR3 DNA sequence: TGTGCCAGCAGTTACCGAACTCGGGCTGGGCCCCAGCATTTT.

This clonotype was seen ten or more times. V is TRBV27 and J is TRBJ2-7; TRBD1 matches 8 bases. This CDR3 region has 15 residues. V was clipped by 6 bases and J by 4 bases; unmatched bases: 11. The V gene's germline CDR1 is MNHEY and CDR2 SMNVEV (reference sequence). CDR3 bases: TGTGCCAGCAGCGAGACAGGGGCTGGCGTTTACGAGCAGTACTTC. This sequence encodes CASSETGAGVYEQYF.

The chain recombines TRBV4-1 with TRBJ2-1; 10 positions match TRBD1. The V gene's germline CDR1 is MGHRA and CDR2 YSYEKL. With V trimmed by 1 base and J by 8 bases, 5 bases remained unmatched. The CDR3 contains 15 residues. The CDR3, as DNA: TGCGCCAGCAGCCAAGGACAGGGGGCGCGGGATGAGCAGTTCTTC. Its protein product is CASSQGQGARDEQFF.

This clonotype was observed at least ten times. The chain is built from TRBV28 and TRBJ1-1; TRBD1 agrees at 7 bases. Germline loops: CDR1 MDHEN, CDR2 SYDVKM. The CDR3 spans 14 residues. Losses at the gene ends were 3 bases for V and 5 bases for J; bases not matched to a gene: 6. The CDR3 loop reads CASSFLYRGTEAFF. The CDR3 DNA reads as TGTGCCAGCAGTTTCTTGTACAGGGGAACTGAAGCTTTCTTT.

This clonotype turned up a few times. The chain has TRBV20-1 and TRBJ1-1, with a possible D match to TRBD1 (6 bases). The CDR3 has 14 amino acids. Germline V CDR1 and CDR2: DFQATT, SNEGSKA (reference sequence). Trimming cost V 1 base and J 6 bases, with 15 bases left between them. CDR3 nucleotides: TGCAGTGCTAGAGGACTGGGGGGGGCCCCTGAAGCTTTCTTT. Translated: CSARGLGGAPEAFF.